This is a list of T cell receptor beta chains from one sample in a study of cytomegalovirus exposure and HLA in healthy donors. Profiled with immunoSEQ multiplex PCR; TCRdb holds only in-frame clones, not every one. The sample lists over 80,000 clones, approximately 72% occurring once. The sequenced sample consisted of PBMCs. These receptors were collected from a woman between 40 and 50 years old in good health and CMV-seronegative. The CDR3 runs from the conserved cysteine through the conserved F or W. A D gene is named only where the DNA matches it firmly. Only part of the rows carry a size: once, few, many, or a class if the clone is expanded.

abundance	d_gene	j_gene	v_gene	CDR3nt	CDR3aa
.	.	TRBJ2-7	TRBV6-6	TGTGCCAGCAGTCGCTCACTGAGGGAGCAGTACTTC	CASSRSLREQYF
.	TRBD1	TRBJ2-1	TRBV25-1	TGTGCCAGCAGTGTGCTGGGAGGGACAGGGACTTACAATGAGCAGTTCTTC	CASSVLGGTGTYNEQFF
.	.	TRBJ2-2	TRBV27	TGTGCCAGCCGGTCGAACACCGGGGAGCTGTTTTTT	CASRSNTGELFF
.	TRBD2	TRBJ2-3	TRBV4-3	TGCGCCAGCAGCCAAATGTCCGCGGGAGAGCAGGATACGCAGTATTTT	CASSQMSAGEQDTQYF
once	TRBD2	TRBJ2-1	TRBV5-1	TGCGCCAGCAGCTTGCGGGGTCGGTCCACGGGAGGGCCCGGCAATGAGCAGTTCTTC	CASSLRGRSTGGPGNEQFF
.	.	TRBJ2-2	TRBV11-1	TGTGCCAGCAGCTTTAGCACCGGGGAGCTGTTTTTT	CASSFSTGELFF
few	.	TRBJ1-4	TRBV29-1	TGCAGCGTTGAATGGGGGGGAAAACTGTTTTTT	CSVEWGGKLFF
.	.	TRBJ1-5	TRBV21-1	TGTGCCAGCAGCAAAGGAAGAGGCAGGGGAACAGGTATTAATCAGCCCCAGCATTTT	CASSKGRGRGTGINQPQHF
.	TRBD2	TRBJ2-2	TRBV5-1	TGCGCCAGCAGCCCCGGGACTAGCGGGAGAGCCGGGGAGCTGTTTTTT	CASSPGTSGRAGELFF
.	TRBD2	TRBJ2-1	TRBV11-2	TGTGCCAGCAGCCGAGGGCTAGCGGGGGACAATGAGCAGTTCTTC	CASSRGLAGDNEQFF
.	.	TRBJ1-2	TRBV11-2	TGTGCCAGCAGCTTAGTTGGAGCCGAGGTCGGTGGCTACACCTTC	CASSLVGAEVGGYTF
.	.	TRBJ1-1	TRBV15	TGTGCCACCAGCAGAGATGTGGGGACTTGGACTGAAGCTTTCTTT	CATSRDVGTWTEAFF
.	.	TRBJ1-5	TRBV27	TGTGCCAGCAGCCCCCAGAACAGCAATCAGCCCCAGCATTTT	CASSPQNSNQPQHF
.	.	TRBJ1-3	TRBV7-8	TGTGCCAGCAGCTTAGCATTAGAGGGATACTCTGGAAACACCATATATTTT	CASSLALEGYSGNTIYF
few	TRBD1	TRBJ1-3	TRBV4-2	TGTGCCAGCAGCCTTTCGGACAGGGCATTTGGAAACACCATATATTTT	CASSLSDRAFGNTIYF
.	.	TRBJ1-5	TRBV30	TGTGCCTGGAGCTTTAAAGGGGATCAGCCCCAGCATTTT	CAWSFKGDQPQHF
.	.	TRBJ2-1	TRBV5-4	TGTGCCAGCAGCTTGCGGGGAGTGAGGAATGAGCAGTTCTTC	CASSLRGVRNEQFF
.	.	TRBJ2-5	TRBV27	TGTGCCAGCAGTTTATCTGGGGCGGTCCAAGAGACCCAGTACTTC	CASSLSGAVQETQYF
.	.	TRBJ1-5	TRBV5-6	TGTGCCAGCAGCTTGTCATCGGGGGTCGGCAATCAGCCCCAGCATTTT	CASSLSSGVGNQPQHF
.	TRBD2	TRBJ2-3	TRBV27	TGTGCCAGCAGTTTCCCCCCCCGAGCGGGGTATCTGGGTACGCAGTATTTT	CASSFPPRAGYLGTQYF
.	.	TRBJ1-1	TRBV11-2	TGTGCCAGCAGCTTAGGAACAGTCTTGAACACTGAAGCTTTCTTT	CASSLGTVLNTEAFF
.	TRBD1	TRBJ1-5	TRBV27	TGTGCCAGCAGTTCCAGGGGGCTGAGGCAGCCCCAGCATTTT	CASSSRGLRQPQHF
few	.	TRBJ1-1	TRBV5-1	TGCGCCAGCAGCTTGGATTCCAGGAACACTGAAGCTTTCTTT	CASSLDSRNTEAFF
once	TRBD1	TRBJ2-1	TRBV7-2	TGTGCCAGCAGGATGACAGGGGGCGGTTCCGAGCAGTTCTTC	CASRMTGGGSEQFF
once	TRBD1	TRBJ1-5	TRBV5-1	TGCGCCAGCAGCTTGGGACAGGGGAGCAATCAGCCCCAGCATTTT	CASSLGQGSNQPQHF
once	.	TRBJ1-6	TRBV27	TGTGCCAGCAGTTTATTCGCAGACTATAATTCACCCCTCCACTTT	CASSLFADYNSPLHF
.	TRBD1	TRBJ1-5	TRBV28	TGTGCCAGTTTAGGGGGCAGGGGGCGCGGTAATCAGCCCCAGCATTTT	CASLGGRGRGNQPQHF
once	.	TRBJ2-5	TRBV5-5	TGTGCCAGCAGCCTTCAAGAGACCCAGTACTTC	CASSLQETQYF
.	TRBD1	TRBJ1-2	TRBV14	TGTGCCAGCAGCCAAGGAATACAGGGGCGGGGAGGCTACACCTTC	CASSQGIQGRGGYTF
.	TRBD2	TRBJ2-7	TRBV27	TGTGCCAGCGGCAGGACTAGCGGGAGCTACGAGCAGTACTTC	CASGRTSGSYEQYF
.	.	TRBJ2-1	TRBV5-1	TGCGCCAGCAGCTTGCAGTCTTCGCCAGGCGATGAGCAGTTCTTC	CASSLQSSPGDEQFF
.	.	TRBJ2-6	TRBV7-2	TGTGCCAGCAGCCTCCTCAGGGGGGCTGGGGCCAACGTCCTGACTTTC	CASSLLRGAGANVLTF
.	TRBD2	TRBJ2-1	TRBV11-3	TGTGCCAGCAGCTCCTCGGGACTATCCACTAATGAGCAGTTCTTC	CASSSSGLSTNEQFF
few	TRBD2	TRBJ2-7	TRBV5-1	TGCGCCAGCCACATAAGGCCGGGACTAGCGGGGGAGCAGTACTTC	CASHIRPGLAGEQYF
.	TRBD2	TRBJ2-7	TRBV28	TGTGCCAGCAGCCCCACCTTAGCGGGAAGCTACGAGCAGTACTTC	CASSPTLAGSYEQYF
.	TRBD2	TRBJ2-7	TRBV10-3	TGTGCCATCAGTGGGCGGGAGCGGAAGACCTACGAGCAGTACTTC	CAISGRERKTYEQYF
.	TRBD2	TRBJ2-7	TRBV27	TGTGCCAGCAGCAAAGGGACTAGCGGGGGCTACGAGCAGTACTTC	CASSKGTSGGYEQYF
.	.	TRBJ2-3	TRBV15	TGTGCCACCAGCAGTGACCCGAACAGGCCGGATAAGTATTTT	CATSSDPNRPDKYF
.	TRBD2	TRBJ2-1	TRBV18	TGTGCCAGCTCAATTTCTAGCGGACAATATAATGAGCAGTTCTTC	CASSISSGQYNEQFF
.	TRBD2	TRBJ2-1	TRBV28	TGTGCCAGCAGTTTACCGGTAGCGGGAGACTTGAATGAGCAGTTCTTC	CASSLPVAGDLNEQFF
.	.	TRBJ2-7	TRBV5-4	TGTGCCAGCAGCCATACTAGCTACGAGCAGTACTTC	CASSHTSYEQYF
.	TRBD2	TRBJ2-5	TRBV11-2	TGTGCCAGCAGCTCGGGACTAGCGGTACAAGAGACCCAGTACTTC	CASSSGLAVQETQYF
.	TRBD2	TRBJ2-5	TRBV6-5	TGTGCCAGCAGCGGACTAGCGGGACACCCGAGGGACCAGTACTTC	CASSGLAGHPRDQYF
few	.	TRBJ2-7	TRBV27	TGTGCCAGCAGTCCAAACCGGGGTATCTCCTACGAGCAGTACTTC	CASSPNRGISYEQYF
.	TRBD1	TRBJ1-2	TRBV5-6	TGTGCCAGCAGCCGGAAAGTAGGGGGCGCGTCCCTCTATGGCTACACCTTC	CASSRKVGGASLYGYTF
.	.	TRBJ2-7	TRBV4-1	TGCGCCAGCAGAAAACAGGAAACCACCTACGAGCAGTACTTC	CASRKQETTYEQYF
.	TRBD1	TRBJ1-2	TRBV10-3	TGTGCCATCAGTGAGTCGGCAGGGGGACGGATCCCCTATGGCTACACCTTC	CAISESAGGRIPYGYTF
.	.	TRBJ1-1	TRBV6-5	TGTGCCAGCAGTTACTCAGGGGTTACTGAAGCTTTCTTT	CASSYSGVTEAFF
.	.	TRBJ1-1	TRBV9	TGTGCCAGCAGCGTAGATGGAGGTTACACTGAAGCTTTCTTT	CASSVDGGYTEAFF
.	.	TRBJ2-1	TRBV9	TGTGCCAGCAGCGTAGCCCTGGGCACTTGTGAGCAGTTCTTC	CASSVALGTCEQFF
.	TRBD1	TRBJ1-2	TRBV19	TGTGCCAGTAGTACCACAGGGGCTTCTAACTATGGCTACACCTTC	CASSTTGASNYGYTF
.	TRBD2	TRBJ2-1	TRBV4-2	TGTGCCAGCAGCCAACCCCCTAGCGGGAGCTCCTACAATGAGCAGTTCTTC	CASSQPPSGSSYNEQFF
.	TRBD1	TRBJ2-4	TRBV19	TGTGCCAGTATGGACGGACAGGGGGGCAAAAACATTCAGTACTTC	CASMDGQGGKNIQYF
.	TRBD1	TRBJ2-2	TRBV6-5	TGTGCCAGCAGTCCTCGGACAGGAAACACCGGGGAGCTGTTTTTT	CASSPRTGNTGELFF